The rows below give T cell receptor beta chains drawn from one sample of a study of shared clonotypes between healthy human individuals. This table comes from immunoSEQ multiplex PCR, and its TCRdb copy is limited to in-frame clones, with some not included. The table records some 470,000 clones, about 79% of them present only once. Material for sequencing was PBMCs. The receptors stem from a woman in her thirties or forties in good health. Some clones in this sample may be carry-over from other donors' samples. The CDR3 runs from the conserved cysteine through the conserved F or W. A D gene is named only where the DNA matches it firmly. Not all rows give a size; the values are once, few, many and, for expanded clones, a class.

size: .; J: TRBJ2-1; V: TRBV5-4; D: TRBD2; DNA: TGTGCCAGCAGCTTGGGAACTAGCGGGAGTTTCAATGAGCAGTTCTTC; CDR3: CASSLGTSGSFNEQFF
size: .; J: TRBJ2-3; V: TRBV30; D: TRBD1; DNA: TGTGCCTGCCTCCGGGACAGGGGTTGTAAACTAGCCGAACGAGCGTTGAATACGCAGTATTTT; CDR3: CACLRDRGCKLAERALNTQYF
size: .; J: TRBJ2-3; V: TRBV30; D: .; DNA: TGTGCCTGGAGTTCGTCCACAGATACGCAGTATTTT; CDR3: CAWSSSTDTQYF
size: .; J: TRBJ2-2; V: TRBV5-1; D: TRBD2; DNA: TGCGCCAGCAGGTACCCGCTTGGCGGGAGGGGTACCGGGGAGCTGTTTTTT; CDR3: CASRYPLGGRGTGELFF
size: once; J: TRBJ1-2; V: TRBV7-3; D: .; DNA: TGTGCCAGCAGCCCCGGGACCGCGGGGACGGGCTACACCTTC; CDR3: CASSPGTAGTGYTF
size: .; J: TRBJ2-3; V: TRBV5-4; D: .; DNA: TGTGCCAGCAGTCTCAGATCCAGCGCAGATACGCAGTATTTT; CDR3: CASSLRSSADTQYF
size: .; J: TRBJ2-7; V: TRBV25-1; D: .; DNA: TGTGCCAGCAGTGATAAAGATGCGTACCTCTACGAGCAGTACTTC; CDR3: CASSDKDAYLYEQYF
size: .; J: TRBJ1-5; V: TRBV7-2; D: .; DNA: TGTGCCAGCAGCCACGACCACTGGGAAGATCAGCCCCAGCATTTT; CDR3: CASSHDHWEDQPQHF
size: .; J: TRBJ1-2; V: TRBV7-2; D: .; DNA: TGTGCCAGCAGCTCCACAGGGAATAGGGATGGCTACACCTTC; CDR3: CASSSTGNRDGYTF
size: few; J: TRBJ2-2; V: TRBV19; D: .; DNA: TGTGCCAGTAGTATAGGGCACACCGGGGAGCTGTTTTTT; CDR3: CASSIGHTGELFF
size: .; J: TRBJ2-7; V: TRBV7-9; D: .; DNA: TGTGCCAGCAGCCTAAATGAGGTCGAGCAGTACTTC; CDR3: CASSLNEVEQYF
size: .; J: TRBJ2-1; V: TRBV6-5; D: TRBD1; DNA: TGTGCCAGCAGTCAAAGACAGGGGATCTACAATGAGCAGTTCTTC; CDR3: CASSQRQGIYNEQFF
size: .; J: TRBJ1-2; V: TRBV15; D: .; DNA: TGTGCCACCAGCAGAGCGAGGGGGGACTACTATGGCTACACCTTC; CDR3: CATSRARGDYYGYTF
size: .; J: TRBJ2-3; V: TRBV5-1; D: TRBD1; DNA: TGCGCCAGCAGCTCGTCTTCCGGGACAGGCACAGATACGCAGTATTTT; CDR3: CASSSSSGTGTDTQYF
size: .; J: TRBJ1-1; V: TRBV15; D: .; DNA: TGTGCCACCAGCAGAGATATGAACACTGAAGCTTTCTTT; CDR3: CATSRDMNTEAFF
size: few; J: TRBJ2-7; V: TRBV19; D: TRBD1; DNA: TGTGCCAGTAGTATAGAGACAGGGGGACACTACGAGCAGTACTTC; CDR3: CASSIETGGHYEQYF
size: .; J: TRBJ2-6; V: TRBV19; D: TRBD2; DNA: TGTGCCAGTAGTATGCAAGCGGGACTCGGTGGGGCCAACGTCCTGACTTTC; CDR3: CASSMQAGLGGANVLTF
size: .; J: TRBJ2-5; V: TRBV5-4; D: TRBD2; DNA: TGTGCCAGCAGCTTGGATGCGGGAGTCCAAGAGACCCAGTACTTC; CDR3: CASSLDAGVQETQYF
size: .; J: TRBJ2-7; V: TRBV20-1; D: .; DNA: TGCAGTTCGGGCAGTTCCTACGAGCAGTACTTC; CDR3: CSSGSSYEQYF
size: .; J: TRBJ1-1; V: TRBV6-1; D: .; DNA: TGTGCCAGCGTCCAGAGCGGGAACACTGAAGCTTTCTTT; CDR3: CASVQSGNTEAFF
size: .; J: TRBJ2-1; V: TRBV7-2; D: .; DNA: TGTGCCAGCAGCTTAGATACGGTTCCCTACAATGAGCAGTTCTTC; CDR3: CASSLDTVPYNEQFF
size: .; J: TRBJ2-5; V: TRBV18; D: .; DNA: TGTGCCAGCTCACCATCCGGACAGCAAGGGACCCAGTACTTC; CDR3: CASSPSGQQGTQYF
size: .; J: TRBJ1-5; V: TRBV12-5; D: .; DNA: TGTGCTAGTGGACTCGCCCCCGGACGGACTAGCAATCAGCCCCAGCATTTT; CDR3: CASGLAPGRTSNQPQHF
size: .; J: TRBJ2-7; V: TRBV5-6; D: TRBD1; DNA: TGTGCCAGCAGCCTAGGGACAGGGGCAATCAACGAGCAGTACTTC; CDR3: CASSLGTGAINEQYF